The following is a T cell receptor beta chain sequence with its context. CDR1 and CDR2 (germline): SNHLY, FYNNEI. CDR3 size: 15 residues. V was cut by 4 bases and J by 3 bases, with 13 bases left in between. The record originates from a study of blood T cell repertoires in COVID-19. Per the study methods: Reference gene primers were amplified, and this amplification served to estimate nucleated cell counts. Profiling relied on immunoSEQ multiplex PCR, and the TCRdb table lists in-frame clones only, not all of them. D and trimming come from the DNA, and the V and J calls and clone size come from that table. The top ten clones hold 16% of a sample with approximately 84,000 clones, roughly 85% of them seen once.

The source of this sequence is a human donor in a cohort sampled during active COVID-19. V gene TRBV2 combines with J gene TRBJ2-1; D perhaps matches TRBD2 (5 bases). Sequencing input: peripheral blood. The CDR3: CASSGTRGHYNEQFF. For the CDR3, the DNA is TGTGCCAGCAGTGGGACTCGGGGTCACTACAATGAGCAGTTCTTC.